What follows are 8 T cell receptor beta chains derived from one specimen sequenced in a study of CD8 T cells in Susac syndrome. RNA, at about 0.45 to 1 ug, was reverse transcribed with random hexamers. TCRdb passed the immunoSEQ multiplex PCR reads through MiXCR, listing each CDR3 protein once. The sample holds about 150,000 distinct CDR3 sequences, 85% to 95% seen once. The material sequenced was CD8+ T cells from PBMCs. These receptors were collected from a human donor with Susac syndrome.

The J gene is TRBJ1-2, the V gene TRBV9, with TRBD1 as a possible D gene (6 bases). Germline values: CDR1 SGDLS, CDR2 YYNGEE. Trimming shortened V by 2 bases and J by 7 bases, and 18 bases separated the two germline ends. The CDR3 has 15 amino acids. CDR3 sequence (DNA): TGTGCCAGCAGCGTCGAAAACACAGGGTTCGGTGGCTACACCTTC. Its protein is CASSVENTGFGGYTF. Full variable domain (remainder filled in from reference TRBV9 and TRBJ1-2): DSGVTQTPKHLITATGQRVTLRCSPRSGDLSVYWYQQSLDQGLQFLIQYYNGEERAKGNILERFSAQQFPDLHSELNLSSLELGDSALYFCASSVENTGFGGYTFGSGTRLTVV.

The chain couples TRBV11-2 to TRBJ2-1; 8 bases fit TRBD2. The CDR3 is 15 amino acids. Germline V gene lookup returns CDR1 SGHAT and CDR2 FQNNGV. J lost 6 bases, V lost 5 bases, and 9 bases had no gene match. The DNA of the CDR3 is TGTGCCAGCAGCCGGGGCAGCGGGAGCGGCAATGAGCAGTTCTTC. Translated: CASSRGSGSGNEQFF.

The genes are TRBV27 and TRBJ2-5; 7 nucleotides align to TRBD2. V lost 2 bases and J lost 2; bases outside the gene matches: 5. CDR1 and CDR2 (germline): MNHEY, SMNVEV (reference sequence). The CDR3 contains 15 residues. The CDR3 spells CASSLSLAEQETQYF. For the CDR3, the DNA is TGTGCCAGCAGTTTAAGTCTAGCGGAACAAGAGACCCAGTACTTC.

The chain employs TRBV11-2 and TRBJ2-3; no firm D call. Per the germline V gene, CDR1 is SGHAT and CDR2 is FQNNGV. CDR3 size: 12 residues. The V end was cut by 4 bases, the J end by 6 bases, with 8 bases between. CDR3 bases: TGTGCCAGCAGCTCCAGTGCCGATACGCAGTATTTT. This encodes CASSSSADTQYF.

The V call is TRBV20-1, the J call TRBJ2-7; D remains ambiguous. CDR3 length equals 12 residues. Trimming shortened V by 1 base and J by 3 bases, and 7 bases separated the two germline ends. CDR1 and CDR2 from the germline V gene are DFQATT and SNEGSKA (reference sequence). The CDR3: CSARVSGYEQYF. The CDR3 DNA reads as TGCAGTGCTAGAGTCTCAGGCTACGAGCAGTACTTC.

The chain employs TRBV29-1 and TRBJ1-2; 7 bases map to TRBD1. This CDR3 region has 15 residues. With 4 bases clipped from V and 2 bases from J, the junction kept 10 bases outside the gene matches. The germline CDR1 and CDR2 sequences are SQVTM and ANQGSEA. The CDR3 is CSVAYYEGANYGYTF. Here the CDR3 DNA reads TGCAGCGTTGCCTACTACGAGGGGGCCAACTATGGCTACACCTTC.

The chain employs TRBV30 and TRBJ2-1; 9 bases are a match to TRBD2. The CDR3 length is 18 residues. Germline CDR1 GTSNPN, CDR2 SVGIG (reference sequence). V gave up 0 bases and J gave up 3 bases; unmatched junction bases: 12. In DNA form, the CDR3 reads TGTGCCTGGAGTGTACGGTGGGTGGCTAGCGGGAACTACAATGAGCAGTTCTTC. It translates to CAWSVRWVASGNYNEQFF.

The V and J genes are TRBV30 and TRBJ1-2; D gene unclear. V lost 0 bases to trimming and J lost 4 bases, with 12 bases between them. Germline V gives CDR1 GTSNPN, CDR2 SVGIG (reference sequence). CDR3 length equals 14 residues. CDR3 sequence reads: CAWSVPGSAYGYTF. The CDR3 DNA is TGTGCCTGGAGTGTACCGGGGTCGGCCTATGGCTACACCTTC.